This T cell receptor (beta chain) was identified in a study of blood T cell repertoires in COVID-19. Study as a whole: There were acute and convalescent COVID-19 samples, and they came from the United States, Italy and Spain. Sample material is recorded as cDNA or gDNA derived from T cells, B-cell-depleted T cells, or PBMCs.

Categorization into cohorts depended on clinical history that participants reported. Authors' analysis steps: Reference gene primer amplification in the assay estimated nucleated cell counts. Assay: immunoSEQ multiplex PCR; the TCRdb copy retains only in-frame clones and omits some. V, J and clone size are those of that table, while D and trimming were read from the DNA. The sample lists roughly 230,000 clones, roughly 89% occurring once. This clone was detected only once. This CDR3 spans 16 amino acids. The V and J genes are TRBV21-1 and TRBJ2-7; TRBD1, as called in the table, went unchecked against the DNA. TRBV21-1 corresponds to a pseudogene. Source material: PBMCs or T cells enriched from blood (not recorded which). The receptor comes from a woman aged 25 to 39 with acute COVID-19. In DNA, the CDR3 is TGTGCCAGCAGCGCTCATCCGGGACAGATCTTCTACGAGCAGTACTTC. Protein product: CASSAHPGQIFYEQYF.